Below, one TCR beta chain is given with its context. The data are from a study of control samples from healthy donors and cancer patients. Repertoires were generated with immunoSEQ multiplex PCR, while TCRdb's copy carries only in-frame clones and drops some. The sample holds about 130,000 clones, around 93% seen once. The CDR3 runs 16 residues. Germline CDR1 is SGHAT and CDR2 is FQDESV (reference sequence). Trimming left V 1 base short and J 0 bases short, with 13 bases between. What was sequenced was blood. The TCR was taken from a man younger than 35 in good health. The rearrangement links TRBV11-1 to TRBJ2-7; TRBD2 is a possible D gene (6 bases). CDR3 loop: CASSLETAGSSYEQYF. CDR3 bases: TGTGCCAGCAGCTTAGAGACCGCGGGGAGCTCCTACGAGCAGTACTTC.